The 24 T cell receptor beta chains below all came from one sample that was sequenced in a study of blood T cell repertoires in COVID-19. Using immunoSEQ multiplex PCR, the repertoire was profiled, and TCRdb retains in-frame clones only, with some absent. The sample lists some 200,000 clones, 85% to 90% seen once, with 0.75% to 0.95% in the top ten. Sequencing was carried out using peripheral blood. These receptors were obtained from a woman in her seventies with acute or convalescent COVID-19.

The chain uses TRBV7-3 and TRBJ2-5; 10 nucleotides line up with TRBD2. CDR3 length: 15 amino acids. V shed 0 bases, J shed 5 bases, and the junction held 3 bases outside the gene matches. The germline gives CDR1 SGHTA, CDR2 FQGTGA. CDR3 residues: CASSLTAGGLETQYF. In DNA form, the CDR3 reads TGTGCCAGCAGCTTAACAGCGGGAGGGCTTGAGACCCAGTACTTC.

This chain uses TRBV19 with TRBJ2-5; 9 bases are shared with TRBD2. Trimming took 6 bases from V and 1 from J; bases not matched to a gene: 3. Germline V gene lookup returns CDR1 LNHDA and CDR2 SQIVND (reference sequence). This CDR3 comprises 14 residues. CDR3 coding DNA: TGTGCCAGTAGATTGCGGGGGGGCCAAGAGACCCAGTACTTC. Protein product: CASRLRGGQETQYF.

CDR3 nucleotides: TGTGCCAGCAGCTTGAGTCAAGGGACTGATACGCAGTATTTT. Its protein is CASSLSQGTDTQYF. The chain joins TRBV11-2 to TRBJ2-3, with a weak D call TRBD2 (6 bases). The CDR3 extends over 14 amino acids. The germline CDR1 and CDR2 sequences are SGHAT and FQNNGV. V lost 3 bases and J 6 bases, leaving 13 bases between the germline ends.

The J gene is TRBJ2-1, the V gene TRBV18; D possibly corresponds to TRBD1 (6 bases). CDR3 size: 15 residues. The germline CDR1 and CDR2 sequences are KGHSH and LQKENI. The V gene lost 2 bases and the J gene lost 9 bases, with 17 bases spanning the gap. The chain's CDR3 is CASSPTGSGLGEQFF. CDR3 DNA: TGTGCCAGCTCACCAACAGGGTCGGGGCTGGGTGAGCAGTTCTTC.

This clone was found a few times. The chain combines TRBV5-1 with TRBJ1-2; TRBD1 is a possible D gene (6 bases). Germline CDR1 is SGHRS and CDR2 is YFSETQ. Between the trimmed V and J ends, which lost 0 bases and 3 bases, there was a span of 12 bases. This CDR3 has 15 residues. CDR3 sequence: CASSLESKGDYGYTF. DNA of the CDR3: TGCGCCAGCAGCTTGGAAAGTAAGGGGGACTATGGCTACACCTTC.

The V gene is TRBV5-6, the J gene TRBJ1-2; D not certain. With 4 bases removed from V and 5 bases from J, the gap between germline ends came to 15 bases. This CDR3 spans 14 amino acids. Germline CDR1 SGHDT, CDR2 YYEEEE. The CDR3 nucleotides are TGTGCCAGCAGCCACCCTGACATGGTTTATGGCTACACCTTC. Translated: CASSHPDMVYGYTF.

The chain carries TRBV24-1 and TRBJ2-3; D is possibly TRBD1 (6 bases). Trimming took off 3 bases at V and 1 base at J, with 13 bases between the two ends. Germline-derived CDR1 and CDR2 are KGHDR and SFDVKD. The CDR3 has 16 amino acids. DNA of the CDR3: TGTGCCACCAGTGATGCAGGGGAGAGGGGCACAGATACGCAGTATTTT. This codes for CATSDAGERGTDTQYF.

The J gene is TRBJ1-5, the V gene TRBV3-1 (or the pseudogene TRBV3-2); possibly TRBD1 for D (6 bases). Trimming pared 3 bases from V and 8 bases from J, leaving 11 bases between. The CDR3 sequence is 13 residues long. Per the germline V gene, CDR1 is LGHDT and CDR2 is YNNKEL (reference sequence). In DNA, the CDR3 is TGTGCCAGCAGCCAGACAGGCTCGAAGCCCCAGCATTTT. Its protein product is CASSQTGSKPQHF.

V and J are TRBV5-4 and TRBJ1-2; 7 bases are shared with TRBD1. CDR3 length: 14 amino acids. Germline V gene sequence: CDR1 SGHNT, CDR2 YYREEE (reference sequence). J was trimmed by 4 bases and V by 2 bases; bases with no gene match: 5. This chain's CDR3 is CASSFPTGTYGYTF. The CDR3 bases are TGTGCCAGCAGCTTCCCGACAGGGACCTATGGCTACACCTTC.

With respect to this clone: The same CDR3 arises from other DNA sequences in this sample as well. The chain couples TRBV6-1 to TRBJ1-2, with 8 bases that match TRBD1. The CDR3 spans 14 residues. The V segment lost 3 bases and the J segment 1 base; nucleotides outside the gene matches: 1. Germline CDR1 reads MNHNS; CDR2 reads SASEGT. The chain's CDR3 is CASSDDRGNYGYTF. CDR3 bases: TGTGCCAGCAGTGACGACAGGGGTAACTATGGCTACACCTTC.

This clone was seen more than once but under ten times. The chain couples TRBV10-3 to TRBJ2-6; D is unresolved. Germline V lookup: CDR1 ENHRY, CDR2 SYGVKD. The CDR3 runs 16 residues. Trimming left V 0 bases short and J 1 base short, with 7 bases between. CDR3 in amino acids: CAISESSRSGANVLTF. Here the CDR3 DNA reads TGTGCCATCAGTGAGTCATCGAGATCTGGGGCCAACGTCCTGACTTTC.

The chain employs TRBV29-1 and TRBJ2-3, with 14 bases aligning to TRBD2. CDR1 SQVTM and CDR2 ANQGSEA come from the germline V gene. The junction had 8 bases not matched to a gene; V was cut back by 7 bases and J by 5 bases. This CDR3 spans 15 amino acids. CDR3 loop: CSAPPGLAGVDTQYF. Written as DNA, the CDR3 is TGCAGCGCCCCCCCGGGACTAGCGGGAGTAGATACGCAGTATTTT.

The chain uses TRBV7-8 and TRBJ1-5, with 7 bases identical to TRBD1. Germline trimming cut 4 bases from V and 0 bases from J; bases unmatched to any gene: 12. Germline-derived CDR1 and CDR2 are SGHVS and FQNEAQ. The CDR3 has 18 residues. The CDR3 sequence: CASSSFPPGQNSNQPQHF. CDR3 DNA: TGTGCCAGCAGCTCATTCCCCCCGGGACAGAATAGCAATCAGCCCCAGCATTTT.

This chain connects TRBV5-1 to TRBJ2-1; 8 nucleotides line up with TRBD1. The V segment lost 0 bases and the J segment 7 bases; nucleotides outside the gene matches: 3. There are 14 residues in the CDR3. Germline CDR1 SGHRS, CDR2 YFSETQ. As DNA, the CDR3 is TGCGCCAGCAGCTTGGACGGACAGGGAAATGAGCAGTTCTTC. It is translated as CASSLDGQGNEQFF.

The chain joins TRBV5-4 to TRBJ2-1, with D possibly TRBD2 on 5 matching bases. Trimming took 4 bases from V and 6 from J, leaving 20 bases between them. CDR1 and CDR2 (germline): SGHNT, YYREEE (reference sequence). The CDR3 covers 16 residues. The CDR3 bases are TGTGCCAGCAGCCCTGGCCGCACCCGAGGGTTCAATGAGCAGTTCTTC. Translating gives CASSPGRTRGFNEQFF.

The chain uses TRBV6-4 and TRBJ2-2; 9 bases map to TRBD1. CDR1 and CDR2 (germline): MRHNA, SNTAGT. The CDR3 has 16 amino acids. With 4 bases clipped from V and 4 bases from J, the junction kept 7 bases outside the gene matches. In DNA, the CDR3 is TGTGCCAGCAGTGGACAGGGGGGCCTGGGCACCGGGGAGCTGTTTTTT. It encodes CASSGQGGLGTGELFF.

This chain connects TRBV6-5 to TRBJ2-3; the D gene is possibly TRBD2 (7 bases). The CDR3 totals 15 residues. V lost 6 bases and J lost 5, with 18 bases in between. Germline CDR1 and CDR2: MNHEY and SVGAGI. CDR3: CASRVSGGRGDTQYF. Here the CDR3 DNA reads TGTGCCAGCAGAGTATCGGGGGGCCGGGGAGATACGCAGTATTTT.

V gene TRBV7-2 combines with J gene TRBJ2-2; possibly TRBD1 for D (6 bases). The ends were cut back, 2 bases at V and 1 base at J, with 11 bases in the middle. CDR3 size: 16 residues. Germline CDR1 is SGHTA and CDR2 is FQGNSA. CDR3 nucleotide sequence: TGTGCCAGCAGCTTATATTTACAGGGGAACACCGGGGAGCTGTTTTTT. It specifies CASSLYLQGNTGELFF.

The CDR3: CASSYLSGELFF. The CDR3 DNA is TGTGCCAGCAGTTACTTATCCGGGGAGCTGTTTTTT. The rearrangement joins TRBV6-5 to TRBJ2-2; D uncertain. V gave up 1 base and J gave up 6 bases, with 3 bases separating them. The CDR3 has 12 residues. Germline CDR1 is MNHEY and CDR2 is SVGAGI.

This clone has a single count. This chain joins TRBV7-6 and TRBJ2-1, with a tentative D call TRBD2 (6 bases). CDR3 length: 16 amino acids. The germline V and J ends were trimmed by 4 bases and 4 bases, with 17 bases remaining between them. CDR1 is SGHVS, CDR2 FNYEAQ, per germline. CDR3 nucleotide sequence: TGTGCCAGCAGCTACATGGTAGCGGACGGATACAATGAGCAGTTCTTC. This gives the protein CASSYMVADGYNEQFF.

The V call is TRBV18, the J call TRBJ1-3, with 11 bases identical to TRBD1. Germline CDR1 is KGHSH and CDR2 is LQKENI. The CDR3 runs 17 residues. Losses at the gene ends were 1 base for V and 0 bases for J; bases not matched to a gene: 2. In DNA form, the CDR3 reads TGTGCCAGCTCACCACTGGGGACAGGGGGCTCTGGAAACACCATATATTTT. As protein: CASSPLGTGGSGNTIYF.

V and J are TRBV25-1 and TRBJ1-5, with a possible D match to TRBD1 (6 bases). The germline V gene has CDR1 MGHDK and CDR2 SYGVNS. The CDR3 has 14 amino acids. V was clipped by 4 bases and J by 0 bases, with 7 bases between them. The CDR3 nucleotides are TGTGCCAGCAGTGGACAGGTTAGCAATCAGCCCCAGCATTTT. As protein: CASSGQVSNQPQHF. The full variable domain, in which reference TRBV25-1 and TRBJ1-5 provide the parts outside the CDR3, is EADIYQTPRYLVIGTGKKITLECSQTMGHDKMYWYQQDPGMELHLIHYSYGVNSTEKGDLSSESTVSRIRTEHFPLTLESARPSHTSQYLCASSGQVSNQPQHFGDGTRLSIL.

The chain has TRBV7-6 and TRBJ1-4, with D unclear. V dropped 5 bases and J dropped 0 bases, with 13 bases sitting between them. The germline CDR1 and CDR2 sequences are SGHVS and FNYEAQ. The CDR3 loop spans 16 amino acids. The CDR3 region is CASSALRFATNEKLFF. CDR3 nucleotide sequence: TGTGCCAGCAGCGCACTACGTTTTGCAACTAATGAAAAACTGTTTTTT. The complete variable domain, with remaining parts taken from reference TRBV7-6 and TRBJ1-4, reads GAGVSQSPRYKVTKRGQDVALRCDPISGHVSLYWYRQALGQGPEFLTYFNYEAQQDKSGLPNDRFSAERPEGSISTLTIQRTEQRDSAMYRCASSALRFATNEKLFFGSGTQLSVL.

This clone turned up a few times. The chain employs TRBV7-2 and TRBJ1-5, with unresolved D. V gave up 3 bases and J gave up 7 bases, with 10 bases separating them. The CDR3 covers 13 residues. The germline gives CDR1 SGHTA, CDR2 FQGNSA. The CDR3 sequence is CASSFRGVQPQHF. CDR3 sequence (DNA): TGTGCCAGCAGCTTTCGCGGGGTGCAGCCCCAGCATTTT.